One and the same sample provided the 6 T cell receptor beta chains below, sequenced in a study of T cell responses to AZD1222 COVID-19 vaccine. Method: immunoSEQ multiplex PCR; TCRdb's copy keeps in-frame clones and lacks some. The sample has 90,000 to 110,000 clones; about 81% are singletons. The specimen comprised peripheral blood, sampled on day 0 of AZD1222 vaccination. These receptors were obtained from an adult in good health.

The chain recombines TRBV5-1 with TRBJ1-2, with a tentative D call TRBD1 (6 bases). Trimming removed 0 bases from V and 6 bases from J, with 9 bases in between. This CDR3 has 13 residues. The V gene's germline CDR1 is SGHRS and CDR2 YFSETQ. CDR3 sequence reads: CASSLAPGDGYTF. DNA for the CDR3: TGCGCCAGCAGCTTGGCCCCAGGGGATGGCTACACCTTC.

This clone was recorded once. The V gene is TRBV18, the J gene TRBJ2-2, with TRBD1 matching over 8 bases. Trimming removed 3 bases from V and 0 bases from J; junction bases left unmatched: 3. This CDR3 has 16 amino acids. Germline V gene lookup returns CDR1 KGHSH and CDR2 LQKENI. The CDR3 loop is CASSPRTGTNTGELFF. CDR3 sequence (DNA): TGTGCCAGCTCACCGAGGACAGGGACGAACACCGGGGAGCTGTTTTTT.

This clone was counted between two and nine times. The chain couples TRBV7-2 to TRBJ2-7; possible D gene TRBD1, 5 bases. Trimming pared 2 bases from V and 3 bases from J, leaving 8 bases between. This CDR3 is built from 13 residues. The germline CDR1 and CDR2 sequences are SGHTA and FQGNSA. For the CDR3, the DNA is TGTGCCAGCAGCTTACGTAGGGGCTACGAGCAGTACTTC. Its protein product is CASSLRRGYEQYF.

The J gene is TRBJ2-7, the V gene TRBV7-2; 7 nucleotides line up with TRBD1. Germline V gene lookup returns CDR1 SGHTA and CDR2 FQGNSA. V lost 6 bases to trimming and J lost 1 base; unmatched junction nucleotides: 3. The CDR3 spans 13 residues. The CDR3 DNA reads as TGTGCCAGCAGTCACAGGGGATCCTACGAGCAGTACTTC. Translating it yields CASSHRGSYEQYF.

V gene TRBV20-1 combines with J gene TRBJ1-1; no reliable D call. The CDR3 has 11 residues. The germline CDR1 and CDR2 sequences are DFQATT and SNEGSKA (reference sequence). V was pared by 1 base and J by 10 bases, with 10 bases between. As DNA, the CDR3 is TGCAGTGCTAGAGGTGGGCTAGGAGCTTTCTTT. Translation: CSARGGLGAFF.

This rearrangement joins TRBV4-3 to TRBJ2-3, with D uncertain. CDR1 is LGHNA and CDR2 is YSLEER in the germline V gene. V shed 2 bases and J shed 2 bases, with 5 bases lying between them. The CDR3 is 13 residues long. The CDR3 sequence is CASSQHDTDTQYF. DNA of the CDR3: TGCGCCAGCAGCCAACACGACACAGATACGCAGTATTTT.